The 30 T cell receptor beta chains below were found in one sample sequenced in a study of blood T cell repertoires in COVID-19 (dated by TCRdb to 2020 to 2021). The library was prepared using the immunoSEQ multiplex PCR assay. TCRdb provides this immuneACCESS table in a form limited to in-frame rearrangements. Some clones are lacking; in checked studies, under half of them reflect an unresolved V gene, and why the rest are absent is not known. The sample includes just under 300,000 clones, with around 87% observed a single time. The ten most abundant clones make up 1% to 1.5% of the sample. Sequenced: peripheral blood. These receptors originate from a man in his 70s with acute or convalescent COVID-19.

The chain recombines TRBV5-1 with TRBJ2-7, with 12 bases that match TRBD2. Germline assignment: CDR1 SGHRS and CDR2 YFSETQ. The CDR3 covers 17 residues. Unmatched junction bases numbered 6, after V lost 1 base and J lost 1 base. CDR3 amino acids: CASSLSTSGGISYEQYF. CDR3 DNA: TGCGCCAGCAGCTTGAGTACTAGCGGGGGGATTTCCTACGAGCAGTACTTC. Full variable domain (missing parts from reference TRBV5-1 and TRBJ2-7): KAGVTQTPRYLIKTRGQQVTLSCSPISGHRSVSWYQQTPGQGLQFLFEYFSETQRNKGNFPGRFSGRQFSNSRSEMNVSTLELGDSALYLCASSLSTSGGISYEQYFGPGTRLTVT.

The rearrangement uses TRBV9 and TRBJ2-2, with 8 nucleotides matching TRBD2. The CDR3 totals 17 residues. The germline V gene has CDR1 SGDLS and CDR2 YYNGEE. The J segment lost 7 bases and the V segment lost 3 bases, leaving 14 bases of the junction unmatched. The CDR3 here is CASSDPLRGGFGGELFF. Here the CDR3 DNA reads TGTGCCAGCAGCGACCCACTTCGGGGGGGGTTTGGCGGGGAGCTGTTTTTT. Drawing the rest from reference TRBV9 and TRBJ2-2, the complete variable domain is DSGVTQTPKHLITATGQRVTLRCSPRSGDLSVYWYQQSLDQGLQFLIQYYNGEERAKGNILERFSAQQFPDLHSELNLSSLELGDSALYFCASSDPLRGGFGGELFFGEGSRLTVL.

The gene calls are TRBV15 and TRBJ1-4; 9 positions agree with TRBD1. From germline, CDR1 is LNHNV and CDR2 YYDKDF (reference sequence). J lost 7 bases, V lost 3 bases, and 3 bases had no gene match. The CDR3 runs to 14 residues. The DNA of the CDR3 is TGTGCCACCAGCAGGGACAGGGGTCCTGAAAAACTGTTTTTT. As protein: CATSRDRGPEKLFF.

This clone occurred a few times. The chain employs TRBV5-5 and TRBJ1-4; D call uncertain. V lost 3 bases and J lost 4, with 4 bases in between. CDR3 length equals 12 residues. The germline gives CDR1 SGHKS, CDR2 YYEKEE (reference sequence). The CDR3 protein is CASSSSNEKLFF. The CDR3 nucleotides read TGTGCCAGCAGCTCGAGTAATGAAAAACTGTTTTTT.

This CDR3 is CASSLVREGRVWAYNEQFF. The CDR3 DNA sequence: TGTGCCAGCAGCTTGGTGCGGGAGGGCCGGGTTTGGGCCTACAATGAGCAGTTCTTC. This chain joins TRBV7-9 and TRBJ2-1; TRBD2 agrees at 9 bases. Germline V gene sequence: CDR1 SEHNR, CDR2 FQNEAQ (reference sequence). Losses at the gene ends were 3 bases for V and 2 bases for J; bases not matched to a gene: 14. The length of the CDR3 is 19 residues.

The CDR3, as DNA: TGTGCCAGCAGCCGGGACAGGGGCTTTGGAAACACCATATATTTT. Protein: CASSRDRGFGNTIYF. The chain joins TRBV14 to TRBJ1-3, with 10 bases identical to TRBD1. V shed 4 bases and J 3 bases; nucleotides not matched to a gene: 3. Germline-derived CDR1 and CDR2 are SGHDN and FVKESK. The CDR3 runs to 15 residues.

This chain connects TRBV6-5 to TRBJ2-7, with 7 positions matching TRBD1. Germline V CDR1 and CDR2: MNHEY, SVGAGI. Unmatched junction bases numbered 3, after V lost 8 bases and J lost 2 bases. The CDR3 is 12 amino acids. The CDR3 nucleotides read TGTGCCAGCCACAGGGGTCCCTACGAGCAGTACTTC. This gives the protein CASHRGPYEQYF.

The chain employs TRBV9 and TRBJ2-2; 8 positions match TRBD2. CDR3 length: 17 residues. The V and J ends lost 0 bases and 6 bases, in that order; junction bases with no gene match: 10. Per the germline V gene, CDR1 is SGDLS and CDR2 is YYNGEE. The CDR3 DNA follows: TGTGCCAGCAGCGTAGCCGTCAGCGGGGGTTATCCCGGGGAGCTGTTTTTT. This encodes CASSVAVSGGYPGELFF.

The chain links TRBV7-8 to TRBJ2-7; possible D gene TRBD1, 6 bases. CDR1 and CDR2 (germline): SGHVS, FQNEAQ. This CDR3 contains 16 residues. Trimming stripped 1 base from V and 0 bases from J, with 13 bases between. This CDR3 reads CASSLVPGESSYEQYF. The CDR3 DNA reads as TGTGCCAGCAGCTTAGTTCCAGGGGAAAGCTCCTACGAGCAGTACTTC.

This chain links TRBV7-8 with TRBJ1-6; D is perhaps TRBD1 (5 bases). Germline lookup yields CDR1 SGHVS and CDR2 FQNEAQ. Trimming removed 1 base at V and 11 bases at J, with 12 bases between. The CDR3 spans 14 residues. As DNA, the CDR3 is TGTGCCAGCAGCTTAGGGCAGACAGTCCCACCCCTCCACTTT. Translated, it gives CASSLGQTVPPLHF. Full variable domain (outside the CDR3, taken from reference TRBV7-8 and TRBJ1-6): GAGVSQSPRYKVAKRGQDVALRCDPISGHVSLFWYQQALGQGPEFLTYFQNEAQLDKSGLPSDRFFAERPEGSVSTLKIQRTQQEDSAVYLCASSLGQTVPPLHFGNGTRLTVT.

V usage is TRBV9 and J usage is TRBJ2-3; TRBD2 agrees at 10 bases. J was trimmed by 0 bases and V by 3 bases; bases with no gene match: 1. The CDR3 contains 15 residues. The germline V gene encodes CDR1 SGDLS and CDR2 YYNGEE. The DNA of the CDR3 is TGTGCCAGCAGCGCTAGCGGGGGAAGCACAGATACGCAGTATTTT. Encoded protein: CASSASGGSTDTQYF. Full variable domain (remainder filled in from reference TRBV9 and TRBJ2-3): DSGVTQTPKHLITATGQRVTLRCSPRSGDLSVYWYQQSLDQGLQFLIQYYNGEERAKGNILERFSAQQFPDLHSELNLSSLELGDSALYFCASSASGGSTDTQYFGPGTRLTVL.

This chain uses TRBV7-9 with TRBJ1-2; D not certain. Germline lookup yields CDR1 SEHNR and CDR2 FQNEAQ (reference sequence). V was shortened by 5 bases and J by 9 bases, with 13 bases between the two germline ends. The CDR3 sequence is 12 residues long. The CDR3 here is CASSVETGSYTF. CDR3 coding DNA: TGTGCCAGCAGCGTCGAGACGGGGAGCTACACCTTC.

This clone was found a few times. V gene TRBV19 combines with J gene TRBJ2-1; 11 positions match TRBD1. The ends lost 8 bases at V and 2 bases at J; junction bases unmatched: 2. The CDR3 consists of 14 residues. In germline, CDR1 is LNHDA, CDR2 SQIVND (reference sequence). The CDR3 DNA reads as TGTGCCAGTGGGGGACAGGGGGCCTACAATGAGCAGTTCTTC. Translated: CASGGQGAYNEQFF.

This chain joins TRBV3-1 (or the pseudogene TRBV3-2) and TRBJ2-2; possibly TRBD2 for D (6 bases). CDR3 length equals 14 residues. V lost 2 bases and J lost 6, with 10 bases in between. Looked up from germline, CDR1 is LGHDT and CDR2 is YNNKEL (reference sequence). The CDR3 loop is CASSQQGGPGELFF. CDR3 nucleotides: TGTGCCAGCAGCCAACAGGGAGGCCCCGGGGAGCTGTTTTTT.

The chain combines TRBV19 with TRBJ2-1; D is unclear. The V and J ends lost 5 bases and 2 bases respectively, with 10 bases between them. The CDR3 is 14 residues long. CDR1 is LNHDA, CDR2 SQIVND, per germline (reference sequence). This CDR3 reads CASSSLTPYNEQFF. CDR3 nucleotides: TGTGCCAGTAGTTCTCTAACGCCCTACAATGAGCAGTTCTTC.

The chain couples TRBV28 to TRBJ2-5; 9 bases match TRBD1. The CDR3 extends over 15 amino acids. The V gene end was trimmed by 3 bases and the J gene end by 0 bases; junction bases not matched to a gene: 2. CDR1 MDHEN and CDR2 SYDVKM come from the germline V gene. The CDR3, as DNA: TGTGCCAGCAGTTTGGGACAGGGCAACCAAGAGACCCAGTACTTC. Its protein product is CASSLGQGNQETQYF. The complete variable domain, with remaining parts taken from reference TRBV28 and TRBJ2-5, reads DVKVTQSSRYLVKRTGEKVFLECVQDMDHENMFWYRQDPGLGLRLIYFSYDVKMKEKGDIPEGYSVSREKKERFSLILESASTNQTSMYLCASSLGQGNQETQYFGPGTRLLVL.

This chain joins TRBV6-4 and TRBJ2-3; weak D call: TRBD2 (6 bases). The CDR3 runs 13 residues. Germline V lookup: CDR1 MRHNA, CDR2 SNTAGT. Trimming pared 5 bases from V and 2 bases from J, leaving 8 bases between. The DNA for the CDR3 is TGTGCCAGCAGTACTAGCCTCACAGATACGCAGTATTTT. Translation: CASSTSLTDTQYF.

V is TRBV5-1 and J is TRBJ1-6, with unresolved D. There are 14 residues in the CDR3. Germline CDR1 is SGHRS and CDR2 is YFSETQ. With 0 bases removed from V and 7 bases from J, the gap between germline ends came to 8 bases. The CDR3 loop is CASSLAGSNSPLHF. CDR3 bases: TGCGCCAGCAGCTTGGCGGGGAGCAATTCACCCCTCCACTTT.

The V call is TRBV4-3, the J call TRBJ2-3, with D perhaps TRBD1 (6 bases). Germline V CDR1 and CDR2: LGHNA, YSLEER. The CDR3 consists of 14 residues. V shed 4 bases and J shed 6 bases, with 14 bases lying between them. The CDR3 loop is CASSRTRQADTQYF. The CDR3 region has the DNA TGCGCCAGCAGCCGGACCAGACAGGCGGATACGCAGTATTTT.

The chain's CDR3 is CASSLTGRSYEQYF. The CDR3 region has the DNA TGTGCCAGCAGTCTTACAGGGAGAAGCTACGAGCAGTACTTC. The chain joins TRBV25-1 to TRBJ2-7; tentatively, D is TRBD1 (6 bases). The CDR3 has 14 amino acids. V was trimmed by 5 bases and J by 3 bases, leaving 14 bases between them. Germline CDR1 reads MGHDK; CDR2 reads SYGVNS.

V usage is TRBV19 and J usage is TRBJ2-4; maybe TRBD2 (5 bases). This CDR3 has 13 residues. The V gene lost 6 bases and the J gene lost 8 bases, with 14 bases spanning the gap. CDR1 is LNHDA, CDR2 SQIVND, per germline (reference sequence). The CDR3 sequence: CASRGGLLDIQYF. The CDR3 coding sequence is TGTGCCAGTAGAGGAGGACTTTTGGACATTCAGTACTTC.

This rearrangement joins TRBV5-4 to TRBJ2-3; 10 bases line up with TRBD1. Trimming cost V 4 bases and J 3 bases; bases outside gene matches: 5. The CDR3 contains 15 residues. In germline, CDR1 is SGHNT, CDR2 YYREEE (reference sequence). The CDR3 coding sequence is TGTGCCAGCAGCACCCGGGACAGGGGAACAGATACGCAGTATTTT. Its translation: CASSTRDRGTDTQYF. Supplemented by reference TRBV5-4 and TRBJ2-3, the full variable domain reads ETGVTQSPTHLIKTRGQQVTLRCSSQSGHNTVSWYQQALGQGPQFIFQYYREEENGRGNFPPRFSGLQFPNYSSELNVNALELDDSALYLCASSTRDRGTDTQYFGPGTRLTVL.

The chain couples TRBV12-3 or TRBV12-4 to TRBJ1-2; TRBD1 matches at 11 bases. The CDR3 covers 13 residues. V shed 5 bases and J 7 bases; nucleotides not matched to a gene: 3. CDR3 DNA: TGTGCCAGCAGTCCCGGACAGGGGGCTGGCTACACCTTC. As protein: CASSPGQGAGYTF.

The chain carries TRBV7-2 and TRBJ2-7; TRBD2 matches at 12 bases. CDR1 is SGHTA, CDR2 FQGNSA, per germline. J was trimmed by 4 bases and V by 4 bases; bases with no gene match: 8. This CDR3 region has 16 residues. The CDR3 sequence: CASSSHPTSGSYEQYF. In DNA form, the CDR3 reads TGTGCCAGCAGCTCGCACCCGACTAGCGGGAGTTACGAGCAGTACTTC.

The chain is built from TRBV4-2 and TRBJ2-7; D perhaps matches TRBD2 (6 bases). Looked up from germline, CDR1 is LGHNA and CDR2 is YNFKEQ. The CDR3 totals 15 residues. The V gene lost 0 bases and the J gene lost 3 bases, with 12 bases spanning the gap. Here the CDR3 reads CASSQENGRSYEQYF. The CDR3 nucleotides are TGTGCCAGCAGCCAAGAGAACGGGAGAAGCTACGAGCAGTACTTC.

This sequence joins TRBV7-9 and TRBJ2-2; TRBD2 is a possible D gene (7 bases). The CDR3 runs to 16 residues. V dropped 2 bases and J dropped 4 bases, with 14 bases sitting between them. Looked up from germline, CDR1 is SEHNR and CDR2 is FQNEAQ (reference sequence). Here the CDR3 reads CASSLKMAGATGELFF. The CDR3 coding sequence is TGTGCCAGCAGCTTAAAAATGGCGGGGGCCACCGGGGAGCTGTTTTTT.

The V gene is TRBV28, the J gene TRBJ2-7, with 8 bases aligning to TRBD1. With V trimmed by 1 base and J by 5 bases, 4 bases remained unmatched. Germline values: CDR1 MDHEN, CDR2 SYDVKM. The CDR3 spans 14 residues. The CDR3 DNA reads as TGTGCCAGCAGTTTATTTGACAGGGGACACGAGCAGTACTTC. The encoded protein is CASSLFDRGHEQYF.

The rearrangement uses TRBV2 and TRBJ2-2; 10 bases are a match to TRBD2. The CDR3 runs 16 residues. Losses at the gene ends were 6 bases for V and 6 bases for J; bases not matched to a gene: 10. Germline V gene lookup returns CDR1 SNHLY and CDR2 FYNNEI. This CDR3 reads CASRGLAGGRAGELFF. The CDR3 nucleotides read TGTGCCAGCAGGGGTTTAGCGGGAGGTAGAGCCGGGGAGCTGTTTTTT.

This chain uses TRBV7-9 with TRBJ2-7; D gene ambiguous. Germline-derived CDR1 and CDR2 are SEHNR and FQNEAQ (reference sequence). Trimming shortened V by 0 bases and J by 4 bases, and 10 bases separated the two germline ends. There are 14 residues in the CDR3. This CDR3 is CASSLAGIGYEQYF. CDR3 sequence (DNA): TGTGCCAGCAGCTTAGCAGGAATCGGGTACGAGCAGTACTTC.

This clone was recorded only once. V usage is TRBV9 and J usage is TRBJ1-1; maybe TRBD1 (5 bases). V lost 0 bases, J lost 4 bases, and 13 bases lay in between. The germline gives CDR1 SGDLS, CDR2 YYNGEE. This CDR3 contains 15 residues. The CDR3 DNA reads as TGTGCCAGCAGCGTAGGAGAGGGAGGGGTCACTGAAGCTTTCTTT. It encodes CASSVGEGGVTEAFF. The whole variable domain, filled in from reference TRBV9 and TRBJ1-1, reads DSGVTQTPKHLITATGQRVTLRCSPRSGDLSVYWYQQSLDQGLQFLIQYYNGEERAKGNILERFSAQQFPDLHSELNLSSLELGDSALYFCASSVGEGGVTEAFFGQGTRLTVV.